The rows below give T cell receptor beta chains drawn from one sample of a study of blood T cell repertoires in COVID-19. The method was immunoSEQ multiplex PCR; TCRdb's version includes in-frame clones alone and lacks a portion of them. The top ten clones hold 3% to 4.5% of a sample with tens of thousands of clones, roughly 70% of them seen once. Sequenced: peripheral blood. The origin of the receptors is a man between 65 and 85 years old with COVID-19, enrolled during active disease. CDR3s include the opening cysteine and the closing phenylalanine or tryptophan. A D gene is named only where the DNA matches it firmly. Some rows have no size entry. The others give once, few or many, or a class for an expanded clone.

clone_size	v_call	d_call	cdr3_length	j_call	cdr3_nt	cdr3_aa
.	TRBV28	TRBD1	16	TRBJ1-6	TGTGCCAGCAGTATCGGACAGGTGTCCTATAATTCACCCCTCCACTTT	CASSIGQVSYNSPLHF
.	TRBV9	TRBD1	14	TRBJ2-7	TGTGCCAGCAGCTCAGGACAGGGAGCCTACGAGCAGTACTTC	CASSSGQGAYEQYF
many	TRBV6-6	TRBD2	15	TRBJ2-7	TGTGCCAGCAGTAGGGAAGCGGGAGGGCTCTACGAGCAGTACTTC	CASSREAGGLYEQYF
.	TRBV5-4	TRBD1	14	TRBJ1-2	TGTGCCAGCAGCTTGCCACACAGGGGGGTTGGCTACACCTTC	CASSLPHRGVGYTF
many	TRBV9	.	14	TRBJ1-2	TGTGCCAGCAGCGTACAGGGGTTCCCATCCGGCTACACCTTC	CASSVQGFPSGYTF
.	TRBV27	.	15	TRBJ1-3	TGTGCCAGCAGTCTCAGGGGCCCTGGTGGAAACACCATATATTTT	CASSLRGPGGNTIYF
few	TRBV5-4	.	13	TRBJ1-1	TGTGCCAGCAGCCAACAGCTGAACACTGAAGCTTTCTTT	CASSQQLNTEAFF
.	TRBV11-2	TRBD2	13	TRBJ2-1	TGTGCCAGCATAGGACTAGCTTTCGGTGAGCAGTTCTTC	CASIGLAFGEQFF
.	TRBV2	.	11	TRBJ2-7	TGTGCCAGCAGTGCGTTCTACGAGCAGTACTTC	CASSAFYEQYF
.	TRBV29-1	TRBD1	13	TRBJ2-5	TGCAGCGTGGGACAGGGGGAGGGAGAGACCCAGTACTTC	CSVGQGEGETQYF
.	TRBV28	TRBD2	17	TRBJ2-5	TGTGCCAGCAGCCCCTGGACTAGCGGGAGGGCCCCAGAGACCCAGTACTTC	CASSPWTSGRAPETQYF
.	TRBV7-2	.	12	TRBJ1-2	TGTGCCAGCAGCGTAGAGCGGATGGGCTACACCTTC	CASSVERMGYTF
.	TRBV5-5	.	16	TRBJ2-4	TGTGCCAGCAGCTTGGATGTGGGGCAAATAGCATACATTCAGTACTTC	CASSLDVGQIAYIQYF
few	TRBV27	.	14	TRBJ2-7	TGTGCCAGCAGTTCTTGGAACGCGGAATACGAGCAGTACTTC	CASSSWNAEYEQYF
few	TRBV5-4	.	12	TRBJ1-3	TGTGCCAGCAGCCCGAAGGAGGGCACCATATATTTT	CASSPKEGTIYF
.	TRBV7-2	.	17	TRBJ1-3	TGTGCCAGCAGCTCGGAGGGCGGACTTATCGGCGGAAACACCATATATTTT	CASSSEGGLIGGNTIYF
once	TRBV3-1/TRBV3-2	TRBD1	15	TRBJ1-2	TGTGCCAGCAGCCAAGACACAGGGGGCGACTATGGCTACACCTTC	CASSQDTGGDYGYTF
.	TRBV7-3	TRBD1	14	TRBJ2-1	TGTGCCAGCAGTCCGGGACAGACATACAATGAGCAGTTCTTC	CASSPGQTYNEQFF
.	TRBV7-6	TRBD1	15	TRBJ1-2	TGTGCCAGCAGCCTAGGGACAGGGACTTACTATGGCTACACCTTC	CASSLGTGTYYGYTF
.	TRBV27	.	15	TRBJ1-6	TGTGCCAGCAGTTTATTTGACCCAGCGCGTTCACCCCTCCACTTT	CASSLFDPARSPLHF
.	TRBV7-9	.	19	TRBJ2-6	TGTGCCAGCAGCTTAGACCCGGGGAGGAAAGGGACTGGGGCCAACGTCCTGACTTTC	CASSLDPGRKGTGANVLTF
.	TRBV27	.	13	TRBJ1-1	TGTGCCAGCAGCCCAGAAGTGAACACTGAAGCTTTCTTT	CASSPEVNTEAFF
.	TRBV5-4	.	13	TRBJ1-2	TGTGCCAGCAGCTTGGGACAGTTGGGTGGCTACACCTTC	CASSLGQLGGYTF
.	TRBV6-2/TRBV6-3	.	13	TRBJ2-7	TGTGCCAGCAGTACACAGGGACCCTACGAGCAGTACTTC	CASSTQGPYEQYF
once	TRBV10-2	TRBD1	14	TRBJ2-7	TGCGCCAGCAGTGGGAAAACAGGGGGCTACGAGCAGTACTTC	CASSGKTGGYEQYF
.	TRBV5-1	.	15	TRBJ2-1	TGCGCCAGCAGCTGGTCGCGTAGCTCCTACAATGAGCAGTTCTTC	CASSWSRSSYNEQFF
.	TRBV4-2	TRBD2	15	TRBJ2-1	TGTGCCAGCAGCGGAGGGACTAGCGGGAACAATGAGCAGTTCTTC	CASSGGTSGNNEQFF
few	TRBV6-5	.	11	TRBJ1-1	TGTGCCAGAGGGGAAGGGACTGAAGCTTTCTTT	CARGEGTEAFF
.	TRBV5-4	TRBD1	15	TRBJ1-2	TGTGCCAGCAGCTTGGGGCAGGGGGCAGACTATGGCTACACCTTC	CASSLGQGADYGYTF
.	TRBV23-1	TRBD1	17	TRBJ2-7	TGCGCCAGCAGTCACCCCCGAAGACAGGGGGCGTTATACGAGCAGTACTTC	CASSHPRRQGALYEQYF
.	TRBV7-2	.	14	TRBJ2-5	TGTGCCAGCAGCCTGGGAGGCAACCTAGAGACCCAGTACTTC	CASSLGGNLETQYF
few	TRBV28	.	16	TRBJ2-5	TGTGCCAGCAGTTTGCAGGTAGTGGGCCCGCGGGGGACCCAGTACTTC	CASSLQVVGPRGTQYF
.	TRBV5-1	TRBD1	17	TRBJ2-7	TGCGCCAGCAGCCCATGGGGCTTTGGGCAGGGGGCTAACGAGCAGTACTTC	CASSPWGFGQGANEQYF
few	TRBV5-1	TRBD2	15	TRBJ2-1	TGCGCCAGTACCCCGGGACTAGCGACCAACAATGAGCAGTTCTTC	CASTPGLATNNEQFF
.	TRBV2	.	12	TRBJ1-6	TGTGCCAGCAGTGAATTGATTCGGGCCCTCCACTTT	CASSELIRALHF
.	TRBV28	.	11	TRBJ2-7	TGTGCCAGCAGTGACAGCTACGAGCAGTACTTC	CASSDSYEQYF
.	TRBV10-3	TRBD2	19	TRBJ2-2	TGTGCCATCAGCAGGACAGCAGGGACTAGCGGGAGGAATCCCGGGGAGCTGTTTTTT	CAISRTAGTSGRNPGELFF
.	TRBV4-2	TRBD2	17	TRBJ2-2	TGTGCCAGCAGCCTACGACTAGCGGGAGTGTACACCGGGGAGCTGTTTTTT	CASSLRLAGVYTGELFF
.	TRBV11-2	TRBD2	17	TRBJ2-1	TGTGCCAGCAGCTTGAGACTGGGACTAGCCGAGCACAATGAGCAGTTCTTC	CASSLRLGLAEHNEQFF
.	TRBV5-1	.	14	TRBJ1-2	TGCGCCAGCAGCTCGTTTGACAGTAACTATGGCTACACCTTC	CASSSFDSNYGYTF
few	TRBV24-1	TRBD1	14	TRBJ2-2	TGTGCCACCAGTGATCCGACAGGGAACGGGGAGCTGTTTTTT	CATSDPTGNGELFF
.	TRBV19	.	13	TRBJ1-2	TGTGCCAGTAGTCCAGGTTTTGACTATGGCTACACCTTC	CASSPGFDYGYTF